Listed here are 31 T cell receptor beta chains from one sample, sequenced in a study of blood T cell repertoires in COVID-19. This table comes from immunoSEQ multiplex PCR, and its TCRdb copy is limited to in-frame clones, with some not included. The profile shows fewer than 350,000 clones, roughly 91% of them singletons. Material for sequencing was PBMCs or T cells enriched from blood (not recorded which). The receptors were gathered from a woman aged 40 to 50 with acute COVID-19.

J is TRBJ1-1 and V is TRBV19, with TRBD1 matching over 7 bases. This CDR3 is 16 amino acids long. Unmatched junction bases numbered 15, after V lost 11 bases and J lost 0 bases. CDR1 and CDR2 (germline): LNHDA, SQIVND (reference sequence). The CDR3 coding sequence is TGTGCCTCGAGAAGCGAGACAGGGACCATGAACACTGAAGCTTTCTTT. Encoded protein: CASRSETGTMNTEAFF. The variable domain in full, with the rest retrieved from reference TRBV19 and TRBJ1-1, is DGGITQSPKYLFRKEGQNVTLSCEQNLNHDAMYWYRQDPGQGLRLIYYSQIVNDFQKGDIAEGYSVSREKKESFPLTVTSAQKNPTAFYLCASRSETGTMNTEAFFGQGTRLTVV.

J is TRBJ1-1 and V is TRBV11-2; no clear D gene. Germline V gene lookup returns CDR1 SGHAT and CDR2 FQNNGV. The CDR3 length is 15 residues. Trimming shortened V by 0 bases and J by 4 bases, and 12 bases separated the two germline ends. CDR3 loop: CASSLEEGFGTEAFF. CDR3 bases: TGTGCCAGCAGCTTAGAAGAGGGATTTGGCACTGAAGCTTTCTTT. The whole variable domain, remainder taken from reference TRBV11-2 and TRBJ1-1, is EAGVAQSPRYKIIEKRQSVAFWCNPISGHATLYWYQQILGQGPKLLIQFQNNGVVDDSQLPKDRFSAERLKGVDSTLKIQPAKLEDSAVYLCASSLEEGFGTEAFFGQGTRLTVV.

J is TRBJ2-1 and V is TRBV5-1, with 8 bases lining up with TRBD2. Losses at the gene ends were 7 bases for V and 8 bases for J; bases not matched to a gene: 14. This CDR3 is 15 amino acids long. Germline V gives CDR1 SGHRS, CDR2 YFSETQ. In nucleotides, the CDR3 is TGCGCCAGCTCCCCCCTCGGGAGGGCCCACGATGAGCAGTTCTTC. This sequence encodes CASSPLGRAHDEQFF.

The chain couples TRBV23-1 to TRBJ2-1, with a possible D match to TRBD2 (5 bases). TRBV23-1 is noted as an ORF with a role that remains uncertain. The ends were cut back, 11 bases at V and 6 bases at J, with 17 bases in the middle. This CDR3 contains 13 residues. Here the CDR3 DNA reads TGCGCCCACTTACGGGGAGCGTGCAATGAGCAGTTCTTC. Its translation: CAHLRGACNEQFF.

This clone occurred once. CDR3 amino acids: CASSLQRGTQYF. CDR3 nucleotides: TGTGCCAGTAGTCTCCAGCGGGGGACGCAGTATTTT. This chain links TRBV19 with TRBJ2-3; 8 bases are a match to TRBD2. In germline, CDR1 is LNHDA, CDR2 SQIVND (reference sequence). This CDR3 has 12 residues. The trim removed 5 bases at V and 9 bases at J, leaving 4 bases unmatched.

This chain joins TRBV7-8 and TRBJ2-1; 11 positions agree with TRBD2. The CDR3 totals 20 residues. Per the germline V gene, CDR1 is SGHVS and CDR2 is FQNEAQ. V gave up 5 bases and J gave up 9 bases; unmatched junction bases: 24. CDR3 sequence: CASSPRVASWTSGLGGEQFF. Here the CDR3 DNA reads TGTGCCAGCAGCCCACGTGTCGCCTCGTGGACTAGCGGGCTGGGAGGTGAGCAGTTCTTC.

V gene TRBV14 combines with J gene TRBJ2-3; 14 nucleotides align to TRBD2. The CDR3 has 16 amino acids. The germline V gene encodes CDR1 SGHDN and CDR2 FVKESK. The ends lost 1 base at V and 4 bases at J; junction bases unmatched: 1. CDR3 DNA sequence: TGTGCCAGCAGCCAAGGACTAGCGGGGGGGGCAGATACGCAGTATTTT. Its protein is CASSQGLAGGADTQYF.

The chain uses TRBV28 and TRBJ2-2; no clear D. Trimming took 5 bases from V and 5 from J, leaving 12 bases between them. Germline V gene data show CDR1 as MDHEN and CDR2 as SYDVKM. This CDR3 region has 14 residues. CDR3 DNA sequence: TGTGCCAGCAGTGCTAGAGGATGGACCGGGGAGCTGTTTTTT. This codes for CASSARGWTGELFF.

The chain uses TRBV5-1 and TRBJ2-3; 7 nucleotides match TRBD1. V lost 0 bases to trimming and J lost 3 bases; unmatched junction nucleotides: 4. This CDR3 is built from 15 residues. CDR1 and CDR2 (germline): SGHRS, YFSETQ. CDR3 sequence (DNA): TGCGCCAGCAGCTTGGAGGGGGCAGGTACAGATACGCAGTATTTT. It codes for CASSLEGAGTDTQYF.

This chain links TRBV12-3 or TRBV12-4 with TRBJ1-1; D unclear. The CDR3 runs 13 residues. V was cut by 3 bases and J by 4 bases, with 9 bases left in between. Written as DNA, the CDR3 is TGTGCCAGCAGTTTGGCAGCGGCCACTGAAGCTTTCTTT. Amino acids: CASSLAAATEAFF.

The genes are TRBV7-2 and TRBJ2-2; 8 nucleotides match TRBD1. CDR1 SGHTA and CDR2 FQGNSA come from the germline V gene. This CDR3 has 16 residues. V dropped 2 bases and J dropped 3; count of bases not matched to a gene: 5. CDR3: CASSLQRQGYTGELFF. The CDR3 DNA follows: TGTGCCAGCAGCTTACAGAGACAGGGGTACACCGGGGAGCTGTTTTTT.

This clone showed up just once. V is TRBV25-1 and J is TRBJ2-5, with TRBD2 matching over 9 bases. Germline CDR1 MGHDK, CDR2 SYGVNS. The CDR3 sequence is 16 residues long. V was clipped by 9 bases and J by 4 bases; unmatched bases: 15. In DNA form, the CDR3 reads TGTGCCAGTTCCACCAGAGGAGCGGGAGGTAGAGAGACCCAGTACTTC. As protein: CASSTRGAGGRETQYF.

This clone appeared once. V is TRBV4-2 and J is TRBJ2-5, with 11 nucleotides matching TRBD2. CDR3 length: 18 residues. Per germline, CDR1 LGHNA and CDR2 YNFKEQ. V lost 1 base and J lost 1; bases outside the gene matches: 8. The CDR3 sequence: CASSQVSAGTSGQETQYF. The CDR3 nucleotides are TGTGCCAGCAGCCAAGTATCTGCCGGGACTAGCGGCCAAGAGACCCAGTACTTC.

CDR3: CASSVAPTGRGGNNEQFF. The DNA for the CDR3 is TGTGCCAGCAGCGTAGCCCCAACCGGACGGGGAGGAAACAATGAGCAGTTCTTC. V gene TRBV9 combines with J gene TRBJ2-1; D is possibly TRBD2 (6 bases). The CDR3 has 18 residues. Germline assignment: CDR1 SGDLS and CDR2 YYNGEE. With 0 bases removed from V and 5 bases from J, the gap between germline ends came to 21 bases.

The chain links TRBV27 to TRBJ1-6, with TRBD1 matching over 8 bases. The germline CDR1 and CDR2 sequences are MNHEY and SMNVEV (reference sequence). There are 14 residues in the CDR3. Trimming took 5 bases from V and 11 from J; bases not matched to a gene: 8. The DNA of the CDR3 is TGTGCCAGCAGTCCCAGGGGGCGGTGGACACCCCTCCACTTT. This codes for CASSPRGRWTPLHF.

CDR3 protein: CASSPPQMRGAEQFF. CDR3 DNA sequence: TGTGCCAGCAGTCCCCCCCAGATGCGCGGGGCCGAGCAGTTCTTC. The chain combines TRBV28 with TRBJ2-1; D perhaps matches TRBD2 (6 bases). This CDR3 is 15 amino acids long. V lost 5 bases to trimming and J lost 10 bases, with 21 bases between them. Germline CDR1 is MDHEN and CDR2 is SYDVKM.

The gene calls are TRBV19 and TRBJ1-1, with D possibly TRBD1 on 5 matching bases. V lost 7 bases, J lost 1 base, and 16 bases lay in between. Germline V gene sequence: CDR1 LNHDA, CDR2 SQIVND (reference sequence). The CDR3 is made up of 15 amino acids. The chain's CDR3 is CASKDNRGRNTEAFF. DNA for the CDR3: TGTGCCAGTAAGGACAATCGCGGACGGAACACTGAAGCTTTCTTT.

The chain employs TRBV19 and TRBJ1-6; tentative D call: TRBD1 (6 bases). The CDR3 is made up of 16 amino acids. CDR1 is LNHDA, CDR2 SQIVND, per germline (reference sequence). Trimming left V 6 bases short and J 7 bases short, with 19 bases between. The CDR3 DNA follows: TGTGCCAGTAGGGGGGCCCAGAGCCTGGACAATTCACCCCTCCACTTT. Its protein is CASRGAQSLDNSPLHF. The entire variable domain, with the rest obtained from reference TRBV19 and TRBJ1-6, is as follows: DGGITQSPKYLFRKEGQNVTLSCEQNLNHDAMYWYRQDPGQGLRLIYYSQIVNDFQKGDIAEGYSVSREKKESFPLTVTSAQKNPTAFYLCASRGAQSLDNSPLHFGNGTRLTVT.

This chain joins TRBV19 and TRBJ1-5; 10 nucleotides match TRBD1. Losses at the gene ends were 4 bases for V and 2 bases for J; bases not matched to a gene: 2. The CDR3 length is 15 residues. Per germline, CDR1 LNHDA and CDR2 SQIVND (reference sequence). CDR3 sequence reads: CASSTGTGGNQPQHF. DNA of the CDR3: TGTGCCAGTAGTACCGGGACAGGGGGCAATCAGCCCCAGCATTTT.

The rearrangement uses TRBV27 and TRBJ2-2; no reliable D call. The CDR3 consists of 15 residues. In germline, CDR1 is MNHEY, CDR2 SMNVEV (reference sequence). Trimming cost V 3 bases and J 3 bases, with 11 bases left between them. The CDR3 nucleotides read TGTGCCAGCAGTTTGTCCCCGAGGCACACCGGGGAGCTGTTTTTT. Translation gives CASSLSPRHTGELFF.

Concerning this clone: An end of the junction does not agree with germline; a read error may underlie this. The V gene is TRBV6-1, the J gene TRBJ1-2; D call uncertain. The germline V gene has CDR1 MNHNS and CDR2 SASEGT. The CDR3 runs to 11 residues. The CDR3 sequence: CASSEVASTYF. In DNA, the CDR3 is TGTGCCAGCAGTGAAGTAGCGTCCACCTACTTC.

On this clone: At one of its ends the junction is not consistent with the germline gene, which may arise from a read error. The chain has TRBV7-2 and TRBJ2-7; TRBD2 matches at 7 bases. The CDR3 runs 11 residues. Germline V gene sequence: CDR1 SGHTA, CDR2 FQGNSA. As DNA, the CDR3 is TGTGCCAGCAGCTTAGTGCGGGAGCTGTACTTC. The encoded protein is CASSLVRELYF.

The chain is built from TRBV9 and TRBJ2-5; tentatively, D is TRBD2 (6 bases). This CDR3 spans 15 amino acids. Germline assignment: CDR1 SGDLS and CDR2 YYNGEE. The V and J ends lost 3 bases and 7 bases respectively, with 19 bases between them. CDR3 sequence: CASSAGPGRRGTQYF. In nucleotides, the CDR3 is TGTGCCAGCAGCGCGGGGCCGGGACGGCGGGGGACCCAGTACTTC. The variable domain in full, with the rest retrieved from reference TRBV9 and TRBJ2-5, is DSGVTQTPKHLITATGQRVTLRCSPRSGDLSVYWYQQSLDQGLQFLIQYYNGEERAKGNILERFSAQQFPDLHSELNLSSLELGDSALYFCASSAGPGRRGTQYFGPGTRLLVL.

This chain connects TRBV11-2 to TRBJ2-7, with 14 bases aligning to TRBD2. The germline gives CDR1 SGHAT, CDR2 FQNNGV. J was trimmed by 3 bases and V by 0 bases; bases with no gene match: 4. The CDR3 is 17 amino acids. CDR3 region: CASSLDGTSGSLYEQYF. The CDR3 coding sequence is TGTGCCAGCAGCTTAGATGGGACTAGCGGGAGTCTCTACGAGCAGTACTTC.

J is TRBJ2-7 and V is TRBV21-1; TRBD1, the D gene given by the table, was not confirmed from the DNA. TRBV21-1 is labeled a pseudogene. There are 15 residues in the CDR3. The CDR3 region is CASSKVAGALYEQYF. DNA of the CDR3: TGTGCCAGCAGCAAAGTGGCAGGGGCTTTATACGAGCAGTACTTC.

The DNA for the CDR3 is TGTGCCAGCAGTTTTCTGACCCCAGGGCAGGGTGAGCAGTTCTTC. Translation gives CASSFLTPGQGEQFF. The chain couples TRBV27 to TRBJ2-1; D possibly corresponds to TRBD1 (5 bases). V was cut by 3 bases and J by 9 bases, with 18 bases left in between. The CDR3 loop spans 15 amino acids. The germline CDR1 and CDR2 sequences are MNHEY and SMNVEV (reference sequence).

The genes are TRBV9 and TRBJ2-3; 8 bases map to TRBD2. Looked up from germline, CDR1 is SGDLS and CDR2 is YYNGEE. The CDR3 extends over 16 amino acids. V lost 2 bases and J lost 6; bases outside the gene matches: 11. CDR3 in DNA: TGTGCCAGCAGCGTTGCCCCGGGGGGGGGCGTTGATACGCAGTATTTT. This encodes CASSVAPGGGVDTQYF.

This clone was counted a single time. This chain uses TRBV5-6 with TRBJ2-7; D may be TRBD1 (6 bases). V shed 5 bases and J shed 6 bases, with 15 bases lying between them. The CDR3 has 13 residues. Germline V gene sequence: CDR1 SGHDT, CDR2 YYEEEE. CDR3 loop: CASSNRVGREQYF. In DNA, the CDR3 is TGTGCCAGCAGTAACAGGGTGGGACGCGAGCAGTACTTC.

In this sample, this clone turned up a few times. This chain links TRBV14 with TRBJ2-1, with 9 nucleotides matching TRBD2. CDR1 is SGHDN and CDR2 is FVKESK in the germline V gene. The CDR3 covers 16 residues. The J segment lost 6 bases and the V segment lost 1 base, leaving 7 bases of the junction unmatched. This CDR3 is CASSQGLREGSNEQFF. The CDR3 region has the DNA TGTGCCAGCAGCCAAGGGTTGCGGGAGGGGTCCAATGAGCAGTTCTTC.

The DNA of the CDR3 is TGCGCCAGCAGCTTGGAGCCAAATCAAGAGACCCAGTACTTC. This sequence encodes CASSLEPNQETQYF. The rearrangement joins TRBV5-1 to TRBJ2-5; D gene uncertain. The CDR3 is 14 amino acids. The V end was cut by 0 bases, the J end by 2 bases, with 8 bases between. Germline loops: CDR1 SGHRS, CDR2 YFSETQ.

This clone appeared once. The genes are TRBV24-1 and TRBJ1-2; D perhaps matches TRBD1 (6 bases). The CDR3 is 15 amino acids. Between the trimmed V and J ends, which lost 4 bases and 6 bases, there was a span of 17 bases. Germline V gene data show CDR1 as KGHDR and CDR2 as SFDVKD. CDR3 bases: TGTGCCACCAGTGACCCTGGCGCGAAGGGGGATGGCTACACCTTC. It specifies CATSDPGAKGDGYTF.